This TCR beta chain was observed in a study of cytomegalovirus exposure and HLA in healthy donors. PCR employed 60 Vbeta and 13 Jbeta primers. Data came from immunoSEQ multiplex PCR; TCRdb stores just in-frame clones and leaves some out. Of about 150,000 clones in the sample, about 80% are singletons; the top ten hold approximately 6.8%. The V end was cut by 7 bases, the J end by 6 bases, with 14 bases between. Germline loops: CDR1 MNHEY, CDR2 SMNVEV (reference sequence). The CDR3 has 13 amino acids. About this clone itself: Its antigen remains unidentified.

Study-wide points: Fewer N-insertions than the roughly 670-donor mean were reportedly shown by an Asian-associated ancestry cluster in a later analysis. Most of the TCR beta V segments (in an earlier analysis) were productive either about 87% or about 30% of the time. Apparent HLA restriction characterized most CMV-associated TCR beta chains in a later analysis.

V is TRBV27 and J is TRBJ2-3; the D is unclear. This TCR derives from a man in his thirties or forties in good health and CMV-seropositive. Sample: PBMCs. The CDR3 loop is CASTTGFGDTQYF. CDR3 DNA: TGTGCCAGCACGACTGGGTTCGGTGATACGCAGTATTTT.